One sample yielded the 27 T cell receptor beta chains listed below, sequenced in a study of T-cell reconstitution after alpha-beta-depleted transplantation in children. Whole-study findings and limits: At one year after transplant, newly produced T cells mostly accounted for T-cell counts and diversity.

Their target antigens are unknown. TCRbeta library construction was performed incorporating unique molecular identifiers. TCRdb independently ran MiXCR on the PCR reads; one entry per CDR3 protein. The sample has some 300,000 distinct CDR3 sequences, approximately 7.3% seen once. The sample here was peripheral blood, taken 360 days after TCRalphabeta/CD19-depleted stem cell transplant. These receptors were taken from a female patient aged 2 to 10 who had a stem cell transplant for Fanconi anemia, so the T cells may come from the graft donor.

The sample holds many counts of this clonotype. The rearrangement links TRBV6-1 to TRBJ1-1; the D gene is possibly TRBD1 (5 bases). V was clipped by 8 bases and J by 0 bases, with 16 bases between them. In germline, CDR1 is MNHNS, CDR2 SASEGT. The CDR3 is 15 amino acids. The CDR3, as DNA: TGTGCCAGCTCTAGGTATAGACAGTTGAACACTGAAGCTTTCTTT. Translating gives CASSRYRQLNTEAFF.

This clonotype occurred many times. The chain recombines TRBV28 with TRBJ1-4; D might be TRBD1 (5 bases). CDR1 MDHEN and CDR2 SYDVKM come from the germline V gene. The CDR3 spans 12 residues. The V gene lost 4 bases and the J gene lost 8 bases, with 8 bases spanning the gap. The CDR3 bases are TGTGCCAGCAGTTCCAAGGGGGAAAAACTGTTTTTT. Protein product: CASSSKGEKLFF.

This clonotype showed up just a few times. This chain connects TRBV12-3 or TRBV12-4 to TRBJ1-5; 7 bases fit TRBD1. V trimming: 3 bases; J trimming: 0 bases; junction bases outside the gene matches: 11. This CDR3 is built from 18 residues. CDR3: CASSFYYGTENSNQPQHF. CDR3 DNA sequence: TGTGCCAGCAGTTTCTATTATGGGACAGAGAATAGCAATCAGCCCCAGCATTTT.

The J gene is TRBJ2-1, the V gene TRBV5-6, with 10 nucleotides matching TRBD2. CDR3 size: 14 residues. V dropped 9 bases and J dropped 9; count of bases not matched to a gene: 12. CDR1 and CDR2 from the germline V gene are SGHDT and YYEEEE. CDR3 bases: TGTGCCATGGGCCCGGGACTAGCGTTGGTTGAGCAGTTCTTC. Its translation is CAMGPGLALVEQFF. The variable domain in full, with the rest retrieved from reference TRBV5-6 and TRBJ2-1, is DAGVTQSPTHLIKTRGQQVTLRCSPKSGHDTVSWYQQALGQGPQFIFQYYEEEERQRGNFPDRFSGHQFPNYSSELNVNALLLGDSALYLCAMGPGLALVEQFFGPGTRLTVL.

There are a few counts of this clonotype. CDR3 loop: CASSGMGADTQYF. The CDR3 DNA sequence: TGTGCCAGTAGCGGGATGGGCGCAGATACGCAGTATTTT. The genes are TRBV7-3 and TRBJ2-3; 8 bases are a match to TRBD2. The V gene end was trimmed by 9 bases and the J gene end by 4 bases; junction bases not matched to a gene: 6. Germline-derived CDR1 and CDR2 are SGHTA and FQGTGA. There are 13 residues in the CDR3.

The rearrangement links TRBV2 to TRBJ1-1; a possible D gene is TRBD1 (5 bases). The germline gives CDR1 SNHLY, CDR2 FYNNEI. V lost 6 bases, J lost 1 base, and 12 bases lay in between. This CDR3 comprises 14 residues. The CDR3 here is CASSRDGSNTEAFF. The CDR3 region has the DNA TGTGCCAGCAGCCGGGACGGGTCGAACACTGAAGCTTTCTTT.

This clonotype was found many times. V gene TRBV5-1 combines with J gene TRBJ2-5; 14 positions agree with TRBD2. Germline V gene data show CDR1 as SGHRS and CDR2 as YFSETQ. The CDR3 is 18 residues long. V lost 0 bases to trimming and J lost 0 bases; unmatched junction nucleotides: 4. The CDR3 protein is CASSLAGLAGAYQETQYF. DNA of the CDR3: TGCGCCAGCAGCTTGGCGGGACTAGCGGGAGCTTACCAAGAGACCCAGTACTTC.

This chain connects TRBV7-9 to TRBJ2-5; D is unclear. CDR1 and CDR2 from the germline V gene are SEHNR and FQNEAQ (reference sequence). This CDR3 comprises 15 residues. The ends were cut back, 7 bases at V and 2 bases at J, with 17 bases in the middle. The CDR3, as DNA: TGTGCCAGCACCGATCCCCTTGGGGTACAAGAGACCCAGTACTTC. This translates into CASTDPLGVQETQYF.

V usage is TRBV18 and J usage is TRBJ2-6; D may be TRBD2 (5 bases). Germline V CDR1 and CDR2: KGHSH, LQKENI. V lost 1 base, J lost 0 bases, and 16 bases lay in between. This CDR3 is built from 19 residues. As DNA, the CDR3 is TGTGCCAGCTCACCACTTCAATCTGGGCTAGCCTCTGGGGCCAACGTCCTGACTTTC. Translating it yields CASSPLQSGLASGANVLTF.

This clonotype was found many times. The chain employs TRBV20-1 and TRBJ2-1; the match to TRBD2 covers 9 bases. There are 15 residues in the CDR3. After removal of 3 bases from V and 4 bases from J, the junction contained 7 bases not matched to a gene. CDR1 and CDR2 from the germline V gene are DFQATT and SNEGSKA (reference sequence). The CDR3 DNA sequence: TGCAGTGCTAGGCTTATAGCGGGAGCGTACAATGAGCAGTTCTTC. It encodes CSARLIAGAYNEQFF.

This clonotype was detected ten times or more. The V and J genes are TRBV28 and TRBJ2-6; D unclear. V was cut by 5 bases and J by 2 bases, with 7 bases left in between. The CDR3 is 14 residues long. Germline CDR1 reads MDHEN; CDR2 reads SYDVKM. CDR3: CASSILAGANVLTF. As DNA, the CDR3 is TGTGCCAGCAGTATCCTAGCTGGGGCCAACGTCCTGACTTTC.

This clonotype was recorded at least ten times. V and J are TRBV6-2 or TRBV6-3 and TRBJ2-1; 10 bases match TRBD2. CDR1 MNHEY and CDR2 SVGEGT come from the germline V gene. This CDR3 has 16 residues. Trimming at V came to 3 bases and at J to 6 bases, leaving 8 bases not matched to a gene. CDR3 coding DNA: TGTGCCAGCAGTTATCCGAGCGGGGGGGATCTCAATGAGCAGTTCTTC. It is translated as CASSYPSGGDLNEQFF.

This clonotype was seen at least ten times. This sequence joins TRBV14 and TRBJ1-1; D remains unclear. Germline CDR1 and CDR2: SGHDN and FVKESK. The V and J ends lost 0 bases and 5 bases respectively, with 10 bases between them. The CDR3 covers 14 residues. The chain's CDR3 is CASSQDNWGTEAFF. The CDR3 DNA follows: TGTGCCAGCAGCCAAGATAATTGGGGAACTGAAGCTTTCTTT.

This clonotype showed up just a few times. The gene calls are TRBV28 and TRBJ1-1; D call uncertain. Germline CDR1 reads MDHEN; CDR2 reads SYDVKM. V was clipped by 7 bases and J by 3 bases, with 9 bases between them. The CDR3 extends over 12 amino acids. As DNA, the CDR3 is TGTGCCAGCACCGGCGGGTACACTGAAGCTTTCTTT. Amino acids: CASTGGYTEAFF.

This clonotype appeared many times. V gene TRBV28 combines with J gene TRBJ2-4, with a possible D match to TRBD1 (6 bases). This CDR3 is 15 amino acids long. Trimming removed 5 bases at V and 0 bases at J, with 11 bases between. Per the germline V gene, CDR1 is MDHEN and CDR2 is SYDVKM. The CDR3 reads CASSVQGLAKNIQYF. CDR3 nucleotides: TGTGCCAGCAGTGTTCAGGGGTTAGCCAAAAACATTCAGTACTTC.

The sample holds many counts of this clonotype. The chain employs TRBV6-5 and TRBJ2-7, with 7 bases lining up with TRBD1. The CDR3 loop spans 13 amino acids. V lost 6 bases, J lost 4 bases, and 6 bases stayed unmatched. Per the germline V gene, CDR1 is MNHEY and CDR2 is SVGAGI. The CDR3 DNA follows: TGTGCCAGCAGGAGACAGGGTGGTTACGAGCAGTACTTC. Translating it yields CASRRQGGYEQYF.

A few counts support this clonotype. CDR3 protein: CASSQHRGGGYTF. The CDR3 DNA follows: TGTGCCAGCAGTCAACACAGGGGAGGAGGCTACACCTTC. The V and J genes are TRBV21-1 and TRBJ1-2; no DNA check was done on the table's D call, TRBD1. TRBV21-1 is a pseudogene locus. This CDR3 region has 13 residues.

This clonotype showed up just a few times. The chain joins TRBV12-3 or TRBV12-4 to TRBJ1-1; the D gene is possibly TRBD1 (6 bases). V was cut by 7 bases and J by 6 bases, with 21 bases left in between. This CDR3 spans 15 amino acids. This chain's CDR3 is CASKDGGGWSSEAFF. The DNA of the CDR3 is TGTGCCAGCAAAGATGGTGGGGGCTGGAGCTCTGAAGCTTTCTTT.

This clonotype was detected many times. The chain couples TRBV24-1 to TRBJ1-1; D is unresolved. CDR1 is KGHDR and CDR2 is SFDVKD in the germline V gene. Trimming removed 7 bases at V and 1 base at J, with 12 bases between. This CDR3 is 14 amino acids long. The CDR3, as DNA: TGTGCCACCAGAGGTTCTAACAAGAACACTGAAGCTTTCTTT. Amino acid sequence: CATRGSNKNTEAFF.

The V and J genes are TRBV28 and TRBJ2-5, with 8 bases lining up with TRBD2. V was pared by 6 bases and J by 4 bases, with 4 bases of the junction left unmatched. CDR1 is MDHEN, CDR2 SYDVKM, per germline. CDR3 length: 13 amino acids. The CDR3 coding sequence is TGTGCCAGCAGCCGGACTAGCCGAGAGACCCAGTACTTC. Amino acids: CASSRTSRETQYF.

This chain uses TRBV12-3 or TRBV12-4 with TRBJ1-5, with D perhaps matching TRBD1 (6 bases). Deletions cut 0 bases from V and 4 bases from J, with 16 bases between. This CDR3 has 17 amino acids. CDR3 loop: CASSLALWEGVNQPQHF. Here the CDR3 DNA reads TGTGCCAGCAGTTTAGCGCTCTGGGAGGGGGTGAATCAGCCCCAGCATTTT.

This chain links TRBV18 with TRBJ1-1; 8 bases match TRBD1. The junction had 4 bases not matched to a gene; V was cut back by 3 bases and J by 1 base. Germline CDR1 reads KGHSH; CDR2 reads LQKENI. The CDR3 is 15 residues long. DNA for the CDR3: TGTGCCAGCTCACCCTTACAGGGGGGGAACACTGAAGCTTTCTTT. Its translation is CASSPLQGGNTEAFF.

The table lists this clonotype with many counts. The chain couples TRBV6-1 to TRBJ2-2; D uncertain. Germline V gives CDR1 MNHNS, CDR2 SASEGT. V was shortened by 4 bases and J by 4 bases, with 7 bases between the two germline ends. The CDR3 runs 13 residues. The CDR3: CASSGQITGELFF. CDR3 bases: TGTGCCAGCAGTGGCCAGATCACCGGGGAGCTGTTTTTT.

This chain uses TRBV6-5 with TRBJ1-1; weak D call: TRBD1 (6 bases). Germline lookup yields CDR1 MNHEY and CDR2 SVGAGI. CDR3 length: 15 amino acids. V gave up 6 bases and J gave up 1 base, with 15 bases separating them. The CDR3 sequence is CASSPWGHSNTEAFF. Written as DNA, the CDR3 is TGTGCCAGCAGCCCGTGGGGACATTCGAACACTGAAGCTTTCTTT.

There are many counts of this clonotype. The rearrangement joins TRBV12-3 or TRBV12-4 to TRBJ2-7, with D maybe TRBD2 (5 bases). Trimming stripped 5 bases from V and 5 bases from J, with 16 bases between. This CDR3 comprises 14 residues. CDR3 protein: CASSTRERVHEQYF. The CDR3 DNA reads TGTGCCAGCAGTACCCGGGAAAGGGTCCACGAGCAGTACTTC.

This clonotype was seen repeatedly, ten times or more. The rearrangement joins TRBV5-1 to TRBJ2-4; 8 bases are shared with TRBD1. Germline trimming cut 3 bases from V and 8 bases from J; bases unmatched to any gene: 7. The CDR3 has 14 residues. Germline V gives CDR1 SGHRS, CDR2 YFSETQ. Here the CDR3 reads CASSYGTGRDIQYF. CDR3 in DNA: TGCGCCAGCAGCTACGGGACAGGCAGGGACATTCAGTACTTC.

This clonotype has only a few counts. V is TRBV6-5 and J is TRBJ2-5, with D perhaps matching TRBD2 (5 bases). The CDR3 is 18 amino acids. Trimming shortened V by 2 bases and J by 2 bases, and 21 bases separated the two germline ends. Germline V gene sequence: CDR1 MNHEY, CDR2 SVGAGI. The CDR3 sequence: CASSYKRGVGRAQETQYF. In DNA, the CDR3 is TGTGCCAGCAGTTACAAACGAGGAGTAGGGCGGGCACAAGAGACCCAGTACTTC.